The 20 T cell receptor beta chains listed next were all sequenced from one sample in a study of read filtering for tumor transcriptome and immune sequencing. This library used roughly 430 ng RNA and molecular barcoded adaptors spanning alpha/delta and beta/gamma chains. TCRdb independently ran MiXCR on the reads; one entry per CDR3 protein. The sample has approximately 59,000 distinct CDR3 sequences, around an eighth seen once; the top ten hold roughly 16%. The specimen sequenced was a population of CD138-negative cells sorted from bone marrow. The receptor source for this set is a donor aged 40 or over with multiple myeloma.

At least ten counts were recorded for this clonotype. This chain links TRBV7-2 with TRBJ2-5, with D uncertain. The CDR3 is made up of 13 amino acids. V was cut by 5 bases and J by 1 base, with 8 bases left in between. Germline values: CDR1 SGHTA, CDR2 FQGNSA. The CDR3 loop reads CASSLTPQETQYF. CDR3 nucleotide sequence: TGTGCCAGCAGCCTAACACCCCAAGAGACCCAGTACTTC.

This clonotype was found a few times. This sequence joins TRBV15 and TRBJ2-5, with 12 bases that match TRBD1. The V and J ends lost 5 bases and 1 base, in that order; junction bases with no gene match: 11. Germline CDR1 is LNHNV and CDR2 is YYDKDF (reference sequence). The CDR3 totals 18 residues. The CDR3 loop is CATSFGRGTGGFQETQYF. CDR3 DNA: TGTGCCACCAGCTTCGGTAGGGGGACAGGGGGCTTCCAAGAGACCCAGTACTTC.

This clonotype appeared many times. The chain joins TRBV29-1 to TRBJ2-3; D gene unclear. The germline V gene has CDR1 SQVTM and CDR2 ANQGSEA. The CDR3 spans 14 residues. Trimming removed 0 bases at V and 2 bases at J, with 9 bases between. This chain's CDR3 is CSVEDGTPTDTQYF. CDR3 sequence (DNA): TGCAGCGTTGAAGATGGAACACCCACAGATACGCAGTATTTT.

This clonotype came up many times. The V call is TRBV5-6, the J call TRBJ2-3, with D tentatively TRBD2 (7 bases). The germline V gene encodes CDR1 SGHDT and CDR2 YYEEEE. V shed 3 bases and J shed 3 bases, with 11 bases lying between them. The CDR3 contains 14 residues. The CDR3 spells CASSWGGPTDTQYF. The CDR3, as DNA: TGTGCCAGCAGCTGGGGGGGCCCTACAGATACGCAGTATTTT.

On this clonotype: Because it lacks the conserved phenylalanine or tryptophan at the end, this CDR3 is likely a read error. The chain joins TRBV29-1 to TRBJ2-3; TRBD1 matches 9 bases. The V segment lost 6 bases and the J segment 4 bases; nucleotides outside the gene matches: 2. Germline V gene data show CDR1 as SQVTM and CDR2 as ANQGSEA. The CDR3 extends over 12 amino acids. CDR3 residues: CSVRQGADTQYL. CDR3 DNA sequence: TGCAGCGTCCGACAGGGGGCAGATACGCAGTATCTT.

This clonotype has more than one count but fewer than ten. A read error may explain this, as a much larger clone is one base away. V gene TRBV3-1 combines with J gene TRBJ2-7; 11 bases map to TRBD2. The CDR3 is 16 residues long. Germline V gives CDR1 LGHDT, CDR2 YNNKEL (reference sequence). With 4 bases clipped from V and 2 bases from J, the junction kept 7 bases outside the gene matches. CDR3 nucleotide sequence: TGTGCCAGCAGCCCCATGGGACTAGCGGCGCCCTACGAGCAGTACTTC. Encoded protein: CASSPMGLAAPYEQYF.

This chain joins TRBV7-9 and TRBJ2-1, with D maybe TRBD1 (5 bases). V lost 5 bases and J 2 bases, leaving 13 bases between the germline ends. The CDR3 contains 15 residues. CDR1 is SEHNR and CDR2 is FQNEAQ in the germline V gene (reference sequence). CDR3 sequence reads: CASSPTQGPYNEQFF. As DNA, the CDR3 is TGTGCCAGCAGCCCAACTCAGGGTCCCTACAATGAGCAGTTCTTC.

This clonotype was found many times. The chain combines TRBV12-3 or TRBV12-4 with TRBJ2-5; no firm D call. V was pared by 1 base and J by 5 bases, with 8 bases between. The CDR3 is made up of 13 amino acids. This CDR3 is CASSLVGPETQYF. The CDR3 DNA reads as TGTGCCAGCAGTTTAGTGGGCCCGGAGACCCAGTACTTC.

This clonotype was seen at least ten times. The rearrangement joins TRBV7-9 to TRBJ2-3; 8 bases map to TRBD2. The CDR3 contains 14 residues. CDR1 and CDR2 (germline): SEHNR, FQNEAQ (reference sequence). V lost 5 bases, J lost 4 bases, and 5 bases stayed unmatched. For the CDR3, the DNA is TGTGCCAGCAGCCCAGGACTAGCAGCAGATACGCAGTATTTT. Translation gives CASSPGLAADTQYF.

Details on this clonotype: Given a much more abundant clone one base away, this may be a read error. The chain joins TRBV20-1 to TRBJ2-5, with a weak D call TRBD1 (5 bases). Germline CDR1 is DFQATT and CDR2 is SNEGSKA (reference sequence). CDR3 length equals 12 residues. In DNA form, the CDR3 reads TGCAGTGCGCCTGACAGACAAGGGACCCAGTACTTC. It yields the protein CSAPDRQGTQYF.

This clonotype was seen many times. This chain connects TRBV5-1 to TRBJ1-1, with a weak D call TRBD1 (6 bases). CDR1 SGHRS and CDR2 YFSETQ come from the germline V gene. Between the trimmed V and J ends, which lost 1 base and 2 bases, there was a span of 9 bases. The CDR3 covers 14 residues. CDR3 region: CASSLSGVNTEAFF. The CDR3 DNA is TGCGCCAGCAGCTTGTCAGGGGTAAACACTGAAGCTTTCTTT.

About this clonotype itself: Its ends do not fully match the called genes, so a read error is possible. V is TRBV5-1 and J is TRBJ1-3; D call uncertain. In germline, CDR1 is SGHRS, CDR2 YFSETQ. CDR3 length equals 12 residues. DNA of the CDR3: TGCGCCAGCAGCGTCTCTGGAAACACCATACATTTT. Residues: CASSVSGNTIHF.

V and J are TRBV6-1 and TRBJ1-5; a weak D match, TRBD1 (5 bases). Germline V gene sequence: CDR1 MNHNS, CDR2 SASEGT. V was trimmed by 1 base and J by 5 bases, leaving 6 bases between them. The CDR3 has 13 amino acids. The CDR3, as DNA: TGTGCCAGCAGTGAAGAGGGGCATCAGCCCCAGCATTTT. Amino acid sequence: CASSEEGHQPQHF.

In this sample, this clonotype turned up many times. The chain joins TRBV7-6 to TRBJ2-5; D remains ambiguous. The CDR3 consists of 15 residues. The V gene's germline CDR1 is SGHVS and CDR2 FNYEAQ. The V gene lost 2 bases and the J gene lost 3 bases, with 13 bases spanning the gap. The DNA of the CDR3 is TGTGCCAGCAGCTTAAACCTAGTAACAAAAGAGACCCAGTACTTC. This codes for CASSLNLVTKETQYF.

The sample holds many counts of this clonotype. The DNA of the CDR3 is TGTGCCAGCAGTCTACAGGGGGGGAATTCACCCCTCCACTTT. Translation gives CASSLQGGNSPLHF. The genes are TRBV12-3 or TRBV12-4 and TRBJ1-6; TRBD1 aligns across 8 bases. This CDR3 region has 14 residues. Trimming cost V 5 bases and J 7 bases; bases outside gene matches: 4.

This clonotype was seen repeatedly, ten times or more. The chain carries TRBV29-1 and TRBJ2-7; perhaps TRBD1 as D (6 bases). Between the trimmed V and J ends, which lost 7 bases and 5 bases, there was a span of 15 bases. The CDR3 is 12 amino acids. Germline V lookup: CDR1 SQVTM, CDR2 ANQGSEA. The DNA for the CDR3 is TGCAGCGCCTCCGGCAGGGGAAACGAGCAGTACTTC. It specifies CSASGRGNEQYF.

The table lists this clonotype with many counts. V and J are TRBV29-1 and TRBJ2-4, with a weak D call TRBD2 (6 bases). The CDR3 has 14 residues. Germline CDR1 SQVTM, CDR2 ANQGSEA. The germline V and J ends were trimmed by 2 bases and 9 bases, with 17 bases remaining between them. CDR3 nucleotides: TGCAGCGTTGAAAGTTTTACGGGGGATGGCATTCAGTACTTC. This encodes CSVESFTGDGIQYF.

The CDR3, as DNA: TGTGCCAGCAGTGGGTACTTCTACGAGCAGTACTTC. Amino acids: CASSGYFYEQYF. The chain has TRBV25-1 and TRBJ2-7, with unresolved D. The CDR3 contains 12 residues. The V gene's germline CDR1 is MGHDK and CDR2 SYGVNS. Trimming took off 4 bases at V and 3 bases at J, with 7 bases between the two ends.

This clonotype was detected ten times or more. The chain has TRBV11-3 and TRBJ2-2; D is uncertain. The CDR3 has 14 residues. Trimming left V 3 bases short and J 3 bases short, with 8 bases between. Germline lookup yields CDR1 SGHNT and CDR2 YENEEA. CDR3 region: CASSFEPHTGELFF. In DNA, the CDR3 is TGTGCCAGCAGCTTCGAACCCCACACCGGGGAGCTGTTTTTT.

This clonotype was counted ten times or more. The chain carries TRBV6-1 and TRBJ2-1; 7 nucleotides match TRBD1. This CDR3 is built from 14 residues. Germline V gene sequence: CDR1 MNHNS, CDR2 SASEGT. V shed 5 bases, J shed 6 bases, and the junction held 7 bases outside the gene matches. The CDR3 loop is CASSRHRDSNEQFF. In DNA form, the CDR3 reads TGTGCCAGCAGTCGGCACCGGGACAGCAATGAGCAGTTCTTC.